One sample yielded the 8 T cell receptor beta chains listed below, sequenced in a study of response to subunit inactivated influenza vaccine. In TCRdb, the RT-PCR reads were re-called with MiXCR into one record per CDR3 protein. The sample consists of around 540,000 distinct CDR3 sequences, about 11% of them appearing once. This sample comprised PBMCs from blood, obtained on the day of vaccination. The receptors were sampled from a man aged 45-60 years who received an inactivated influenza vaccine.

This clonotype has a count of ten or more. This chain connects TRBV15 to TRBJ1-2, with D maybe TRBD1 (5 bases). The germline V and J ends were trimmed by 5 bases and 5 bases, with 24 bases remaining between them. CDR1 and CDR2 (germline): LNHNV, YYDKDF (reference sequence). CDR3 size: 17 residues. In DNA form, the CDR3 reads TGTGCCACCAGCGGACGAAGACATTCAGGGACCTTATATGGCTACACCTTC. It yields the protein CATSGRRHSGTLYGYTF.

J is TRBJ2-5 and V is TRBV6-2 or TRBV6-3; no reliable D call. Per germline, CDR1 MNHEY and CDR2 SVGEGT. Deletions cut 0 bases from V and 0 bases from J, with 11 bases between. This CDR3 region has 16 residues. CDR3 loop: CASSYSGSRHQETQYF. In DNA, the CDR3 is TGTGCCAGCAGTTACTCCGGGTCGCGGCACCAAGAGACCCAGTACTTC.

The chain links TRBV24-1 to TRBJ2-1; the match to TRBD2 covers 7 bases. The CDR3 spans 15 residues. Germline V gene lookup returns CDR1 KGHDR and CDR2 SFDVKD. J gave up 7 bases and V 6 bases, and 11 bases lay outside the gene matches. The CDR3, as DNA: TGTGCCACCAGTATGACTAGCAGGACCTGGAATGAGCAGTTCTTC. Its translation is CATSMTSRTWNEQFF.

Points on this clonotype: The junction does not match germline at one end; this may be a read error. The chain employs TRBV20-1 and TRBJ2-7; 9 positions agree with TRBD2. This CDR3 is built from 14 residues. The germline V gene encodes CDR1 DFQATT and CDR2 SNEGSKA (reference sequence). CDR3 DNA: TGCAGTGTTAGACGGCGGGAGGGCCTTCCCGAGCAGTACTTC. It specifies CSVRRREGLPEQYF.

This clonotype has more than one count but fewer than ten. V and J are TRBV5-1 and TRBJ2-3; 10 nucleotides agree with TRBD1. Looked up from germline, CDR1 is SGHRS and CDR2 is YFSETQ. The CDR3 has 15 residues. The trim removed 4 bases at V and 5 bases at J, leaving 7 bases unmatched. The CDR3 bases are TGCGCCAGCAGCAGACGGACAGGGGGTGGAGATACGCAGTATTTT. Its translation: CASSRRTGGGDTQYF.

A note on this clonotype: At one end, the junction sequence differs from germline, possibly due to a read error. This chain links TRBV20-1 with TRBJ1-1; D is undetermined. The V gene's germline CDR1 is DFQATT and CDR2 SNEGSKA (reference sequence). The CDR3 contains 13 residues. CDR3 nucleotides: TGCAGTGCGAGAGTCACCCGGTCCCCCGAAGCTTTCTTT. Translated, it gives CSARVTRSPEAFF.

The chain uses TRBV5-1 and TRBJ2-3, with 8 bases identical to TRBD1. Unmatched junction bases numbered 6, after V lost 2 bases and J lost 1 base. The CDR3 length is 16 residues. Germline CDR1 reads SGHRS; CDR2 reads YFSETQ. Here the CDR3 DNA reads TGCGCCAGCAGCTTAGCGCCGGGACAGGGCACAGATACGCAGTATTTT. Its protein is CASSLAPGQGTDTQYF.

The V and J genes are TRBV2 and TRBJ2-7; TRBD2 might be the D (7 bases). The V and J ends lost 7 bases and 2 bases respectively, with 12 bases between them. The CDR3 spans 13 residues. Germline V gene lookup returns CDR1 SNHLY and CDR2 FYNNEI. CDR3 nucleotides: TGTGCCAGCACGGAGGGGGGGACCTACGAGCAGTACTTC. It is translated as CASTEGGTYEQYF.